These T cell receptor beta chains were read from a single sample in a study of cytomegalovirus exposure and HLA in healthy donors. Sequenced by immunoSEQ multiplex PCR; TCRdb stores in-frame clones only, minus some. This table has fewer than 200,000 clones, approximately 79% appearing once. What was sequenced was PBMCs. These receptors originate from a man aged 40-50 years in good health and CMV-seronegative. Each CDR3 is given with its conserved first and last residue. D genes are given only for firm matches. Size is omitted from some rows. Given values are once, few, many or a class for expanded clones.

J: TRBJ2-3
D: -
V: TRBV18
size: few
CDR3: CASSPSRFADTQYF
DNA: TGTGCCAGCTCACCCTCCCGTTTCGCGGATACGCAGTATTTT

J: TRBJ2-5
D: TRBD2
V: TRBV9
size: few
CDR3: CASSPGSGSQETQYF
DNA: TGTGCCAGCAGCCCGGGGAGCGGGAGCCAAGAGACCCAGTACTTC

J: TRBJ1-1
D: TRBD1
V: TRBV4-1
size: -
CDR3: CASSVSGQLNTEAFF
DNA: TGCGCCAGCAGCGTCTCGGGACAGTTGAACACTGAAGCTTTCTTT

J: TRBJ1-1
D: -
V: TRBV5-4
size: few
CDR3: CASSFGLRAPNTEAFF
DNA: TGTGCCAGCAGCTTCGGACTTAGGGCCCCGAACACTGAAGCTTTCTTT

J: TRBJ1-4
D: -
V: TRBV12-5
size: few
CDR3: CASGSDGGKLFF
DNA: TGTGCTAGTGGTTCCGACGGCGGAAAACTGTTTTTT

J: TRBJ1-2
D: TRBD1
V: TRBV28
size: -
CDR3: CATRTGDGYTF
DNA: TGTGCCACCCGAACAGGGGACGGCTACACCTTC

J: TRBJ1-5
D: -
V: TRBV27
size: -
CDR3: CASRKFSGQPQHF
DNA: TGTGCCAGCAGGAAGTTTTCAGGACAGCCCCAGCATTTT

J: TRBJ2-3
D: TRBD2
V: TRBV13
size: -
CDR3: CASSVILAGGTDTQYF
DNA: TGTGCCAGCAGCGTCATACTAGCGGGGGGCACAGATACGCAGTATTTT

J: TRBJ2-2
D: -
V: TRBV11-1
size: -
CDR3: CASSLEGEWSTGELFF
DNA: TGTGCCAGCAGCTTAGAAGGGGAATGGTCCACCGGGGAGCTGTTTTTT

J: TRBJ2-3
D: TRBD2
V: TRBV11-3
size: once
CDR3: CASSALAGARDTQYF
DNA: TGTGCCAGCAGCGCTTTAGCGGGGGCGAGAGATACGCAGTATTTT

J: TRBJ2-7
D: -
V: TRBV4-1
size: -
CDR3: CASSQVDSKDEQYF
DNA: TGCGCCAGCAGCCAAGTGGACAGTAAAGACGAGCAGTACTTC

J: TRBJ1-1
D: TRBD1
V: TRBV6-5
size: -
CDR3: CASSYTTQGSNTEAFF
DNA: TGTGCCAGCAGTTACACTACACAGGGGAGCAACACTGAAGCTTTCTTT

J: TRBJ2-7
D: -
V: TRBV9
size: -
CDR3: CASSVVGGPRNEQYF
DNA: TGTGCCAGCAGCGTAGTGGGCGGGCCCAGGAACGAGCAGTACTTC